A single sample gave rise to the 28 T cell receptor beta chains below, sequenced in a study of CD8 T cells in ankylosing spondylitis. TCRdb re-called the 5' RACE reads through MiXCR, storing one row per CDR3 protein. The sample comprises 150,000 to 250,000 distinct CDR3 sequences, roughly 13% of which are singletons, and approximately 15% rests with the top ten. The sequenced sample consisted of blood, either unsorted or a sorted T cell fraction (not recorded which). The receptors stem from a male donor with ankylosing spondylitis or in good health (not recorded which).

This clonotype occurred many times. This chain joins TRBV5-1 and TRBJ2-2; 7 bases match TRBD1. Germline trimming cut 4 bases from V and 5 bases from J; bases unmatched to any gene: 2. Germline lookup yields CDR1 SGHRS and CDR2 YFSETQ. This CDR3 comprises 13 residues. CDR3 in amino acids: CASSGTATGELFF. DNA for the CDR3: TGCGCCAGCAGCGGGACAGCTACCGGGGAGCTGTTTTTT.

In its sample, this clonotype was seen many times. The chain's CDR3 is CASSPGTGTFYEQYF. CDR3 DNA: TGTGCCAGCAGTCCCGGGACAGGGACTTTCTACGAGCAGTACTTC. The chain combines TRBV12-3 or TRBV12-4 with TRBJ2-7; TRBD1 matches 9 bases. V lost 5 bases, J lost 3 bases, and 8 bases stayed unmatched. CDR3 length: 15 residues.

This clonotype was recorded a few times. V and J are TRBV20-1 and TRBJ1-2; TRBD1 might be the D (5 bases). The CDR3 has 17 amino acids. The V gene lost 2 bases and the J gene lost 2 bases, with 21 bases spanning the gap. CDR1 is DFQATT, CDR2 SNEGSKA, per germline (reference sequence). The DNA of the CDR3 is TGCAGTGCTAGACGCGGGGCCGCGTACGACCCAAACTATGGCTACACCTTC. It specifies CSARRGAAYDPNYGYTF.

The chain combines TRBV12-3 or TRBV12-4 with TRBJ1-3; D gene unclear. Trimming left V 8 bases short and J 0 bases short, with 26 bases between. The CDR3 sequence is 19 residues long. The CDR3 is CASSYLASKAGHSGNTIYF. CDR3 nucleotides: TGTGCCAGCTCTTATTTGGCCTCCAAGGCGGGCCACTCTGGAAACACCATATATTTT.

This clonotype was recorded many times. V and J are TRBV4-1 and TRBJ2-7, with D maybe TRBD2 (5 bases). Per germline, CDR1 MGHRA and CDR2 YSYEKL. The CDR3 loop spans 17 amino acids. Between the trimmed V and J ends, which lost 0 bases and 2 bases, there was a span of 17 bases. The CDR3 reads CASSQDGGPGPTYEQYF. DNA for the CDR3: TGCGCCAGCAGCCAAGATGGAGGCCCGGGCCCGACCTACGAGCAGTACTTC.

This clonotype was counted a few times. The chain has TRBV5-6 and TRBJ2-7, with 8 nucleotides matching TRBD1. This CDR3 comprises 15 residues. Germline V gene sequence: CDR1 SGHDT, CDR2 YYEEEE. V was pared by 3 bases and J by 3 bases, with 8 bases of the junction left unmatched. The CDR3 here is CASSSLGQGVYEQYF. The CDR3 coding sequence is TGTGCCAGCAGCTCCCTAGGACAGGGCGTCTACGAGCAGTACTTC.

The V call is TRBV11-2, the J call TRBJ1-6, with D maybe TRBD1 (6 bases). The germline gives CDR1 SGHAT, CDR2 FQNNGV. The CDR3 totals 18 residues. Trimming removed 5 bases at V and 0 bases at J, with 17 bases between. This chain's CDR3 is CASSPDRILDSYNSPLHF. The CDR3 bases are TGTGCCAGCAGCCCAGACAGGATCCTTGACTCCTATAATTCACCCCTCCACTTT.

V gene TRBV20-1 combines with J gene TRBJ2-2; 12 bases are shared with TRBD2. Germline V CDR1 and CDR2: DFQATT, SNEGSKA (reference sequence). This CDR3 region has 15 residues. V shed 3 bases and J 7 bases; nucleotides not matched to a gene: 6. The CDR3 sequence: CSASPSGRVGGELFF. The DNA for the CDR3 is TGCAGTGCTAGTCCTAGCGGGAGGGTCGGCGGGGAGCTGTTTTTT.

This clonotype occurred a few times. The rearrangement joins TRBV6-5 to TRBJ2-3, with D possibly being TRBD1 (5 bases). With 0 bases removed from V and 5 bases from J, the gap between germline ends came to 12 bases. The CDR3 is made up of 15 amino acids. The germline CDR1 and CDR2 sequences are MNHEY and SVGAGI. Written as DNA, the CDR3 is TGTGCCAGCAGTTACTCTCCAACCCAGGGAGATACGCAGTATTTT. The encoded protein is CASSYSPTQGDTQYF.

This clonotype showed up many times. The chain joins TRBV21-1 to TRBJ1-2. TRBV21-1 is marked as a pseudogene. The CDR3 is 18 amino acids. The CDR3 nucleotides read TGTGCCAGCAGCAAAGGTATCCGGGACGAGACTCGTATTTCCTGCTACACCTTC. As protein: CASSKGIRDETRISCYTF.

This clonotype was seen a few times. This chain connects TRBV4-1 to TRBJ2-3; tentatively, D is TRBD1 (6 bases). Trimming cost V 4 bases and J 4 bases, with 9 bases left between them. The germline V gene encodes CDR1 MGHRA and CDR2 YSYEKL. The CDR3 runs to 13 residues. This chain's CDR3 is CASSLRGSDTQYF. DNA of the CDR3: TGCGCCAGCAGCCTGAGGGGGTCAGATACGCAGTATTTT.

This clonotype was detected ten times or more. The chain has TRBV12-3 or TRBV12-4 and TRBJ2-5, with TRBD2 matching over 10 bases. With 4 bases clipped from V and 2 bases from J, the junction kept 10 bases outside the gene matches. This CDR3 is 17 amino acids long. CDR3 residues: CASSWGSSGSGQETQYF. CDR3 coding DNA: TGTGCCAGCAGTTGGGGGTCTAGCGGGAGCGGACAAGAGACCCAGTACTTC.

Only a few counts were recorded for this clonotype. The chain combines TRBV9 with TRBJ2-3; D is undetermined. Deletions cut 3 bases from V and 2 bases from J, with 1 base between. CDR3 size: 11 residues. CDR1 and CDR2 from the germline V gene are SGDLS and YYNGEE. The CDR3 protein is CASSDTDTQYF. CDR3 bases: TGTGCCAGCAGCGACACAGATACGCAGTATTTT.

The chain joins TRBV6-5 to TRBJ2-1; possible D gene TRBD1, 6 bases. The CDR3 is made up of 15 amino acids. Germline V gene lookup returns CDR1 MNHEY and CDR2 SVGAGI. The V and J ends lost 2 bases and 0 bases respectively, with 8 bases between them. CDR3 sequence reads: CASSYGQSSYNEQFF. The CDR3 DNA sequence: TGTGCCAGCAGTTACGGACAGAGCTCCTACAATGAGCAGTTCTTC.

This clonotype was detected only a few times. The chain joins TRBV6-1 to TRBJ2-7, with D unresolved. This CDR3 has 13 amino acids. V was cut by 6 bases and J by 0 bases, with 9 bases left in between. The germline V gene has CDR1 MNHNS and CDR2 SASEGT. The CDR3 nucleotides are TGTGCCAGCAGCCGACACAGCTCCTACGAGCAGTACTTC. This gives the protein CASSRHSSYEQYF.

CDR3 DNA: TGCGCCAGCAGTGAGGGAGGCGGACAGGGCTACGAGCAGTACTTC. Its protein is CASSEGGGQGYEQYF. This chain uses TRBV10-2 with TRBJ2-7, with TRBD1 matching over 8 bases. V lost 2 bases, J lost 3 bases, and 6 bases stayed unmatched. The CDR3 is 15 amino acids. Germline assignment: CDR1 WSHSY and CDR2 SAAADI.

The rearrangement joins TRBV2 to TRBJ2-1; possibly TRBD1 for D (5 bases). V was trimmed by 7 bases and J by 9 bases, leaving 7 bases between them. The CDR3 runs 10 residues. In germline, CDR1 is SNHLY, CDR2 FYNNEI. CDR3 region: CASTGFEQFF. The CDR3 nucleotides are TGTGCCAGCACAGGGTTTGAGCAGTTCTTC. Together with reference TRBV2 and TRBJ2-1, the CDR3 gives the full variable domain: EPEVTQTPSHQVTQMGQEVILRCVPISNHLYFYWYRQILGQKVEFLVSFYNNEISEKSEIFDDQFSVERPDGSNFTLKIRSTKLEDSAMYFCASTGFEQFFGPGTRLTVL.

This clonotype was seen a few times. The rearrangement links TRBV7-9 to TRBJ2-3, with D unclear. The germline V and J ends were trimmed by 0 bases and 3 bases, with 10 bases remaining between them. CDR1 and CDR2 from the germline V gene are SEHNR and FQNEAQ (reference sequence). This CDR3 region has 15 residues. The CDR3 is CASSLAYATTDTQYF. The CDR3 nucleotides are TGTGCCAGCAGCTTAGCCTACGCTACAACAGATACGCAGTATTTT. The full variable domain, completed using reference TRBV7-9 and TRBJ2-3, is DTGVSQNPRHKITKRGQNVTFRCDPISEHNRLYWYRQTLGQGPEFLTYFQNEAQLEKSRLLSDRFSAERPKGSFSTLEIQRTEQGDSAMYLCASSLAYATTDTQYFGPGTRLTVL.

V gene TRBV6-2 or TRBV6-3 combines with J gene TRBJ2-7, with D perhaps TRBD1 (5 bases). The CDR3 runs to 17 residues. V was shortened by 6 bases and J by 3 bases, with 24 bases between the two germline ends. Germline CDR1 MNHEY, CDR2 SVGEGT. CDR3 bases: TGTGCCAGCAGGTCCCTTATACGAAATGACAGTTACTACGAGCAGTACTTC. This gives the protein CASRSLIRNDSYYEQYF.

The chain joins TRBV6-1 to TRBJ2-6, with D tentatively TRBD1 (5 bases). CDR1 and CDR2 from the germline V gene are MNHNS and SASEGT. The CDR3 spans 15 residues. The V end lost 7 bases, the J end lost 1 base, and 11 bases lay between the germline ends. In DNA, the CDR3 is TGTGCCAGCAAAGGGGCGCCTTCTGGGGCCAACGTCCTGACTTTC. Protein: CASKGAPSGANVLTF.

The gene calls are TRBV7-9 and TRBJ2-7; no reliable D call. V lost 0 bases to trimming and J lost 5 bases, with 11 bases between them. CDR1 is SEHNR and CDR2 is FQNEAQ in the germline V gene (reference sequence). The CDR3 consists of 14 residues. The CDR3 DNA reads as TGTGCCAGCAGCTTAGCGAGCGTGATCGACGAGCAGTACTTC. Translation: CASSLASVIDEQYF.

This clonotype was counted many times. This rearrangement joins TRBV6-5 to TRBJ2-7; a weak D match, TRBD2 (6 bases). Germline CDR1 and CDR2: MNHEY and SVGAGI. This CDR3 spans 14 amino acids. V lost 2 bases, J lost 5 bases, and 13 bases lay in between. This CDR3 is CASSYGGRSDEQYF. The CDR3 DNA follows: TGTGCCAGCAGTTACGGGGGGAGATCGGACGAGCAGTACTTC.

There are many counts of this clonotype. The chain is built from TRBV27 and TRBJ2-7; D unresolved. The CDR3 runs to 15 residues. The ends were cut back, 0 bases at V and 2 bases at J, with 11 bases in the middle. Germline V gene data show CDR1 as MNHEY and CDR2 as SMNVEV (reference sequence). In nucleotides, the CDR3 is TGTGCCAGCAGTTTATCGTCCGGGTTACCCTACGAGCAGTACTTC. It encodes CASSLSSGLPYEQYF.

In its sample, this clonotype was seen many times. V and J are TRBV4-2 and TRBJ2-7, with TRBD1 matching 10 bases. The germline V gene has CDR1 LGHNA and CDR2 YNFKEQ. CDR3 size: 18 residues. Trimming at V came to 0 bases and at J to 6 bases, leaving 14 bases not matched to a gene. CDR3 bases: TGTGCCAGCAGCCAAGATTCGGGGACAGGGGTGGTTCTGAGCGAGCAGTACTTC. Residues: CASSQDSGTGVVLSEQYF.

This clonotype was counted a few times. The chain links TRBV27 to TRBJ2-5; 9 bases map to TRBD1. Germline V gives CDR1 MNHEY, CDR2 SMNVEV (reference sequence). Germline trimming cut 6 bases from V and 1 base from J; bases unmatched to any gene: 6. The CDR3 length is 15 residues. For the CDR3, the DNA is TGTGCCAGCAGGGTCTCGGACAGGGGCCAAGAGACCCAGTACTTC. Protein: CASRVSDRGQETQYF.

The chain couples TRBV19 to TRBJ2-7; 10 nucleotides line up with TRBD2. This CDR3 is 14 amino acids long. Germline V lookup: CDR1 LNHDA, CDR2 SQIVND (reference sequence). Germline trimming cut 10 bases from V and 5 bases from J; bases unmatched to any gene: 11. The CDR3 nucleotides are TGTGCCACCTCCGGACTAGCGGTTTTCAACGAGCAGTACTTC. This sequence encodes CATSGLAVFNEQYF.

CDR3 sequence (DNA): TGTGCCAGCGGGGAAACCGGGACAGCCTACGAGCAGTACTTC. Translation gives CASGETGTAYEQYF. The chain combines TRBV6-1 with TRBJ2-7; 7 positions agree with TRBD1. CDR1 and CDR2 from the germline V gene are MNHNS and SASEGT. V gave up 8 bases and J gave up 2 bases; unmatched junction bases: 9. The CDR3 length is 14 residues.

This clonotype was observed a few times. The chain combines TRBV20-1 with TRBJ2-1, with 12 positions matching TRBD2. This CDR3 has 14 amino acids. The V segment lost 6 bases and the J segment 9 bases; nucleotides outside the gene matches: 9. Germline lookup yields CDR1 DFQATT and CDR2 SNEGSKA (reference sequence). As DNA, the CDR3 is TGCAGTGCCAACCTACTAGCGGGGGGAGGTGAGCAGTTCTTC. The encoded protein is CSANLLAGGGEQFF.